One sample yielded the 27 T cell receptor beta chains listed below, sequenced in a study of blood T cell repertoires in COVID-19. This table comes from immunoSEQ multiplex PCR, and its TCRdb copy is limited to in-frame clones, with some not included. This table has approximately 24,000 clones, 80% to 95% appearing once. Material for sequencing was peripheral blood. Receptors originate from a human donor in a cohort sampled during active COVID-19.

The V call is TRBV7-8, the J call TRBJ1-3; D gene unclear. Trimming left V 5 bases short and J 0 bases short, with 14 bases between. The CDR3 is 16 amino acids. Germline loops: CDR1 SGHVS, CDR2 FQNEAQ. The CDR3 DNA follows: TGTGCCAGCAGCCCAGGAATTACTAGCTCTGGAAACACCATATATTTT. Translating it yields CASSPGITSSGNTIYF.

This rearrangement joins TRBV6-4 to TRBJ2-3; D remains ambiguous. The V gene lost 0 bases and the J gene lost 2 bases, with 12 bases spanning the gap. From germline, CDR1 is MRHNA and CDR2 SNTAGT. There are 16 residues in the CDR3. As DNA, the CDR3 is TGTGCCAGCAGTGACTCGTGGGCCTCTCTCACAGATACGCAGTATTTT. Translating gives CASSDSWASLTDTQYF.

This chain uses TRBV4-1 with TRBJ2-5; 9 nucleotides match TRBD2. The ends lost 2 bases at V and 1 base at J; junction bases unmatched: 11. This CDR3 contains 18 residues. Germline V lookup: CDR1 MGHRA, CDR2 YSYEKL. In nucleotides, the CDR3 is TGCGCCAGCAGCCAAAAGCTTAGCGGGGGCCCCGGCCAAGAGACCCAGTACTTC. Its protein is CASSQKLSGGPGQETQYF.

The chain combines TRBV24-1 with TRBJ2-5; TRBD1 matches at 8 bases. Trimming at V came to 0 bases and at J to 5 bases, leaving 7 bases not matched to a gene. CDR3 size: 16 residues. Germline CDR1 reads KGHDR; CDR2 reads SFDVKD. The CDR3 bases are TGTGCCACCAGTGATTTGCACAGGACAGGGTACGAGACCCAGTACTTC. Translation gives CATSDLHRTGYETQYF.

The chain couples TRBV5-6 to TRBJ2-1; 7 bases map to TRBD1. Germline V CDR1 and CDR2: SGHDT, YYEEEE. The CDR3 spans 18 residues. J gave up 1 base and V 4 bases, and 14 bases lay outside the gene matches. Written as DNA, the CDR3 is TGTGCCAGCAGCGCCGGGACAGAACTACTACCTTCCTACAATGAGCAGTTCTTC. Translation: CASSAGTELLPSYNEQFF.

V gene TRBV2 combines with J gene TRBJ2-3, with a possible D match to TRBD2 (6 bases). Trimming pared 4 bases from V and 3 bases from J, leaving 17 bases between. The germline CDR1 and CDR2 sequences are SNHLY and FYNNEI. The CDR3 consists of 16 residues. This chain's CDR3 is CASSVIGSGSTDTQYF. DNA for the CDR3: TGTGCCAGCAGTGTGATTGGCAGCGGGTCGACAGATACGCAGTATTTT.

This chain links TRBV3-1 (or the pseudogene TRBV3-2) with TRBJ2-1, with 10 bases fitting TRBD2. Germline V gives CDR1 LGHDT, CDR2 YNNKEL (reference sequence). V was pared by 3 bases and J by 4 bases, with 15 bases of the junction left unmatched. The CDR3 sequence is 19 residues long. CDR3 sequence (DNA): TGTGCCAGCAGCCATGCCGCCCCACTCGTAGCGGGAGGTTACAATGAGCAGTTCTTC. Its translation is CASSHAAPLVAGGYNEQFF.

V and J are TRBV13 and TRBJ2-3; 12 bases agree with TRBD2. The V gene's germline CDR1 is PRHDT and CDR2 FYEKMQ (reference sequence). After removal of 5 bases from V and 3 bases from J, the junction contained 6 bases not matched to a gene. This CDR3 spans 16 amino acids. The CDR3 coding sequence is TGTGCCAGCAGCATAAGGACTAGCGGGACGACAGATACGCAGTATTTT. Translation gives CASSIRTSGTTDTQYF.

This rearrangement joins TRBV3-1 (or the pseudogene TRBV3-2) to TRBJ2-7; possible D gene TRBD2, 6 bases. The germline V gene has CDR1 LGHDT and CDR2 YNNKEL (reference sequence). V gave up 4 bases and J gave up 1 base, with 14 bases separating them. This CDR3 is 15 amino acids long. DNA for the CDR3: TGTGCCAGCAGCCCGCGGAGGGCCTCTTCCTACGAGCAGTACTTC. Its translation: CASSPRRASSYEQYF.

The rearrangement links TRBV10-3 to TRBJ1-5; possibly TRBD1 for D (5 bases). The CDR3 length is 14 residues. V shed 6 bases and J shed 4 bases, with 13 bases lying between them. From germline, CDR1 is ENHRY and CDR2 SYGVKD. Here the CDR3 reads CAIREGPLNQPQHF. In DNA, the CDR3 is TGTGCCATCAGAGAGGGGCCGTTAAATCAGCCCCAGCATTTT.

CDR3 sequence: CASSQDRAGGPGETQYF. CDR3 nucleotides: TGTGCCAGCAGCCAAGACAGGGCGGGAGGGCCGGGTGAGACCCAGTACTTC. The J gene is TRBJ2-5, the V gene TRBV4-2, with 9 bases fitting TRBD2. V lost 0 bases, J lost 5 bases, and 10 bases stayed unmatched. The V gene's germline CDR1 is LGHNA and CDR2 YNFKEQ. This CDR3 is 17 amino acids long.

The chain combines TRBV6-2 or TRBV6-3 with TRBJ1-1, with 8 bases identical to TRBD1. J was trimmed by 3 bases and V by 3 bases; bases with no gene match: 6. The CDR3 sequence is 15 residues long. CDR1 is MNHEY and CDR2 is SVGEGT in the germline V gene. CDR3 DNA: TGTGCCAGCAGTTATGTTCAGGGGGCTTACACTGAAGCTTTCTTT. Protein product: CASSYVQGAYTEAFF.

This rearrangement joins TRBV29-1 to TRBJ2-3; 9 bases are shared with TRBD1. The CDR3 runs 14 residues. After removal of 6 bases from V and 3 bases from J, the junction contained 7 bases not matched to a gene. In germline, CDR1 is SQVTM, CDR2 ANQGSEA. CDR3 DNA: TGCAGCGTCGACCGGGACAGGGCAACAGATACGCAGTATTTT. This sequence encodes CSVDRDRATDTQYF.

Remarks on this clone: Relative to the germline gene, one junction end is altered; a read error may explain this. The CDR3 region has the DNA TGTGCCAGCAGCTTGCCGGGACAGTGGCCCCTTTTT. Protein sequence: CASSLPGQWPLF. V is TRBV11-3 and J is TRBJ1-4; 7 bases line up with TRBD1. Per the germline V gene, CDR1 is SGHNT and CDR2 is YENEEA. This CDR3 is 12 amino acids long.

The V and J genes are TRBV20-1 and TRBJ2-4; D is unresolved. Germline lookup yields CDR1 DFQATT and CDR2 SNEGSKA (reference sequence). This CDR3 spans 14 amino acids. V lost 3 bases, J lost 0 bases, and 9 bases lay in between. This CDR3 is CSASLLLAKNIQYF. DNA for the CDR3: TGCAGTGCTAGTCTGTTACTAGCCAAAAACATTCAGTACTTC.

This sequence joins TRBV28 and TRBJ1-2; 8 positions match TRBD1. Trimming at V came to 5 bases and at J to 7 bases, leaving 12 bases not matched to a gene. The CDR3 consists of 15 residues. From germline, CDR1 is MDHEN and CDR2 SYDVKM. This chain's CDR3 is CASSPPLGQGRGYTF. DNA for the CDR3: TGTGCCAGCAGTCCCCCCCTCGGACAGGGACGTGGCTACACCTTC.

The chain has TRBV27 and TRBJ2-7; TRBD2 agrees at 11 bases. The CDR3 is 16 amino acids. J gave up 2 bases and V 5 bases, and 8 bases lay outside the gene matches. From germline, CDR1 is MNHEY and CDR2 SMNVEV (reference sequence). The CDR3 spells CASSPPSGGYPYEQYF. CDR3 DNA sequence: TGTGCCAGCAGTCCCCCTAGCGGGGGGTACCCCTACGAGCAGTACTTC.

CDR3 sequence (DNA): TGTGCCAGCAGCCAAGATTCCCTAGTTGGCGGGGAGCTGTTTTTT. Amino acids: CASSQDSLVGGELFF. The chain joins TRBV3-1 (or the pseudogene TRBV3-2) to TRBJ2-2, with D unresolved. The CDR3 covers 15 residues. Germline V lookup: CDR1 LGHDT, CDR2 YNNKEL (reference sequence). V was shortened by 0 bases and J by 7 bases, with 12 bases between the two germline ends.

Only one count was recorded for this clone. The rearrangement uses TRBV9 and TRBJ2-1; D not resolved. V lost 0 bases and J lost 4, with 11 bases in between. Germline V lookup: CDR1 SGDLS, CDR2 YYNGEE. The CDR3 loop spans 15 amino acids. CDR3 DNA: TGTGCCAGCAGCGTAGAGGCAGGATCTTACAATGAGCAGTTCTTC. Translation: CASSVEAGSYNEQFF.

This chain joins TRBV7-2 and TRBJ2-3; D unclear. This CDR3 region has 15 residues. Trimming removed 1 base at V and 0 bases at J, with 8 bases between. Germline values: CDR1 SGHTA, CDR2 FQGNSA. CDR3 sequence (DNA): TGTGCCAGCAGCTTAGTTGCGACTAGCACAGATACGCAGTATTTT. Its translation is CASSLVATSTDTQYF.

This chain connects TRBV4-1 to TRBJ1-1; 8 positions agree with TRBD1. The V gene end was trimmed by 4 bases and the J gene end by 1 base; junction bases not matched to a gene: 2. The germline CDR1 and CDR2 sequences are MGHRA and YSYEKL. The CDR3 runs to 14 residues. CDR3 sequence: CASSRGQENTEAFF. The DNA of the CDR3 is TGCGCCAGCAGCCGGGGACAGGAGAACACTGAAGCTTTCTTT.

J is TRBJ1-1 and V is TRBV30; no clear D gene. CDR1 and CDR2 from the germline V gene are GTSNPN and SVGIG (reference sequence). The CDR3 is 13 residues long. V lost 0 bases and J 2 bases, leaving 7 bases between the germline ends. CDR3 residues: CAWSVVENTEAFF. CDR3 sequence (DNA): TGTGCCTGGAGTGTGGTAGAAAACACTGAAGCTTTCTTT.

J is TRBJ2-7 and V is TRBV7-6; no reliable D call. This CDR3 spans 12 amino acids. CDR1 and CDR2 from the germline V gene are SGHVS and FNYEAQ. The germline V and J ends were trimmed by 4 bases and 3 bases, with 7 bases remaining between them. CDR3 DNA sequence: TGTGCCAGCAGCTCCTATAGCTACGAGCAGTACTTC. It is translated as CASSSYSYEQYF.

The CDR3 nucleotides are TGTGCCAGTAGTATGTCCGGGAAGTCGGCCAATCAGCCCCAGCATTTT. Translating gives CASSMSGKSANQPQHF. V is TRBV19 and J is TRBJ1-5; D gene unclear. The ends were cut back, 3 bases at V and 3 bases at J, with 15 bases in the middle. Per germline, CDR1 LNHDA and CDR2 SQIVND (reference sequence). CDR3 size: 16 residues.

The rearrangement links TRBV3-1 (or the pseudogene TRBV3-2) to TRBJ2-5, with TRBD1 matching 7 bases. J was trimmed by 2 bases and V by 3 bases; bases with no gene match: 6. The CDR3 has 15 amino acids. The V gene's germline CDR1 is LGHDT and CDR2 YNNKEL (reference sequence). In DNA form, the CDR3 reads TGTGCCAGCAGCCATAGACAGGGAGAACAAGAGACCCAGTACTTC. Protein: CASSHRQGEQETQYF.

The chain couples TRBV10-3 to TRBJ2-5; 9 bases fit TRBD2. Germline V CDR1 and CDR2: ENHRY, SYGVKD. The CDR3 length is 16 residues. V was pared by 5 bases and J by 5 bases, with 12 bases of the junction left unmatched. The CDR3 reads CAISPSVAGGQETQYF. In DNA form, the CDR3 reads TGTGCCATCAGTCCCTCGGTCGCGGGAGGGCAGGAGACCCAGTACTTC.

V is TRBV4-3 and J is TRBJ1-4, with a weak D call TRBD1 (5 bases). The CDR3 contains 15 residues. Germline V CDR1 and CDR2: LGHNA, YSLEER. Trimming shortened V by 0 bases and J by 7 bases, and 12 bases separated the two germline ends. CDR3 nucleotides: TGCGCCAGCAGCCAAGAGTTGGCAGGGTTTGAAAAACTGTTTTTT. Residues: CASSQELAGFEKLFF.